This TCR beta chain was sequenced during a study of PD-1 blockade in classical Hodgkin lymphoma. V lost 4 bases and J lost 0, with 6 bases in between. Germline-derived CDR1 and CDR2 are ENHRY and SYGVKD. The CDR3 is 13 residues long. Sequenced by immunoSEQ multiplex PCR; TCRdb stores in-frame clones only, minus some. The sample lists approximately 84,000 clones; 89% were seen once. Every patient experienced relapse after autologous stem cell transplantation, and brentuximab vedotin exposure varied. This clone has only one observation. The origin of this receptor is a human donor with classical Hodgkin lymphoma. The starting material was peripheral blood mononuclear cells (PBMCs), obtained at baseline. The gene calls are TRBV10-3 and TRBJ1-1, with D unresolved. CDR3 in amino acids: CAISARVNTEAFF. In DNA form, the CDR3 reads TGTGCCATCAGTGCTAGAGTGAACACTGAAGCTTTCTTT.